The rows below give T cell receptor beta chains drawn from one sample of a study of OX40 agonist ivuxolimab in advanced cancers. Sequenced by immunoSEQ multiplex PCR; TCRdb stores in-frame clones only, minus some. The repertoire has about 30,000 clones, over 60% of them found once; the top ten carry around 25%. The sequencing here drew on CD4+ or CD8+ T cells sorted from blood, taken in a trial of the OX40 agonist ivuxolimab. All receptors derive from an adult with an advanced solid tumor such as melanoma, head and neck, liver or kidney cancer. Both conserved end residues are trimmed from each CDR3. D genes are given only for firm matches.

D gene,V gene,CDR3 protein
NA,TRBV6-5,ASSYTNEKLF
NA,TRBV5-1,ASSLGYGLNEQF
NA,TRBV5-6,ASSLGRSLIQETQY
NA,TRBV28,ASSFIAGVDTQY
NA,TRBV19,ATATDPTSYEQY
TRBD2,TRBV19,ASSILGLALNEQF
TRBD1,TRBV5-1,ASSPLDRGLYGYT
NA,TRBV9,ASSRATNEKLF
TRBD1,TRBV18,ASSPNRDSDEKLF
TRBD2,TRBV10-3,AISVTSGGETQY
NA,TRBV11-2,ASSLPGADEQY
TRBD1,TRBV5-1,ASSLEGQSYEQY
NA,TRBV21-1,ASSDGTVRDTQY
NA,TRBV11-2,ASSPYSSTEAF
TRBD1,TRBV15,ATSRDQGVNYEQY
TRBD1,TRBV29-1,SVDGQGNYGYT
TRBD2,TRBV7-9,ASSLELAVAKNIQY
TRBD1,TRBV15,ATSGSDRFGEKLF
TRBD2,TRBV19,ASSLAGGQTGELF
TRBD1,TRBV27,ASSLSRDRAYEQY
NA,TRBV6-1,ASSEASGYTGELF
TRBD2,TRBV5-1,ASSLRTSGGKEQY
NA,TRBV5-5,ASSLRGGDSNQPQH
NA,TRBV6-1,ASSEAPGRGHKGRVAYEQY
NA,TRBV2,ASTLQSSGANVLT
TRBD1,TRBV5-1,ASSRDRSTTRSF
NA,TRBV5-1,ASSLSRVPGELF
TRBD1,TRBV15,ATSREDRVETQY
NA,TRBV19,ASSIEPGQPQH
TRBD2,TRBV7-9,ASTFSGAGANVLT
NA,TRBV10-2,ASSESGRDYGYT
NA,TRBV28,ASSLAGGAGSEKLF